Presented here are 2 T cell receptor beta chains from one specimen sequenced in a study of early T cells in non-severe SARS-CoV-2 infection. TCRdb reprocessed the 5' RACE reads with MiXCR, giving one entry per CDR3 protein. The sample carries tens of thousands of distinct CDR3 sequences, about an eighth recorded once. The sequencing sample was made of whole blood. Receptor source: an adult who was a healthcare worker with PCR-confirmed SARS-CoV-2 infection or an uninfected control (not recorded which).

The V and J genes are TRBV10-3 and TRBJ2-3, with TRBD1 as a possible D gene (5 bases). The CDR3 has 12 residues. Germline V gene data show CDR1 as ENHRY and CDR2 as SYGVKD. V lost 11 bases to trimming and J lost 3 bases, with 12 bases between them. DNA of the CDR3: TGTGCCCCCGAAGGGGCAACAGATACGCAGTATTTT. Protein product: CAPEGATDTQYF.

A single count supports this clonotype. This chain joins TRBV28 and TRBJ2-4; D might be TRBD2 (6 bases). V was trimmed by 8 bases and J by 11 bases, leaving 16 bases between them. Germline values: CDR1 MDHEN, CDR2 SYDVKM. CDR3 length: 12 residues. DNA of the CDR3: TGTGCCAGCTCCCCCTGGGGAGGTGTTCAGTACTTC. This translates into CASSPWGGVQYF.